Given below is one T cell receptor beta chain in context. Antigen: not known. The data were obtained in a study of response to subunit inactivated influenza vaccine. Study results and limitations: There was a suggestion from the authors that each seasonal influenza vaccination recruits few new T cells.

TCRdb independently ran MiXCR on the RT-PCR reads; one entry per CDR3 protein. The data show about 570,000 distinct CDR3 sequences, about 10% seen once. The CDR3 is made up of 11 amino acids. Germline V gene sequence: CDR1 MNHEY, CDR2 SMNVEV (reference sequence). Trimming took off 5 bases at V and 6 bases at J, with 5 bases between the two ends. These same data were also listed under a study on T cells expressing NK-cell markers. From that report: It was by 5'RACE template switching with UMIs that TCR beta cDNA was made. About 1.0-8% of CD8+ T cells in roughly six donors belonged to dominant NKG2C+ clonotypes.

The chain uses TRBV27 and TRBJ2-1; no clear D. Here the sequenced sample was PBMCs from blood, taken on the day of vaccination. The TCR comes from a middle-aged man who received an inactivated influenza vaccine. CDR3 bases: TGTGCCAGCAGTAAGCTCAATGAGCAGTTCTTC. Translated, it gives CASSKLNEQFF.